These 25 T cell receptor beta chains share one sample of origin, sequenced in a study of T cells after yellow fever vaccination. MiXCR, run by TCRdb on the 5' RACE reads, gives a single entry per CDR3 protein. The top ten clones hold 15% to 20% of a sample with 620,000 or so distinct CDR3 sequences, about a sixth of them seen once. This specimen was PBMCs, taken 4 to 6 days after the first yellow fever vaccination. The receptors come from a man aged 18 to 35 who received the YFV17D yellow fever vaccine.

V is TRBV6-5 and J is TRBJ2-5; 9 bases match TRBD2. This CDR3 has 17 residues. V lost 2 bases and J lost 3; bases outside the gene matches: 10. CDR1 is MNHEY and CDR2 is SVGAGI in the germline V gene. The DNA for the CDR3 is TGTGCCAGCAGTTACGGACTAGCGCCGAACTCCAAAGAGACCCAGTACTTC. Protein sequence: CASSYGLAPNSKETQYF.

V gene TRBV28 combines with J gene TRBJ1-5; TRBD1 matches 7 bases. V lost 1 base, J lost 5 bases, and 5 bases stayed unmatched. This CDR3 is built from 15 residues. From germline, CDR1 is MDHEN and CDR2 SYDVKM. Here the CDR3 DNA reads TGTGCCAGCAGTTTATACAGACAGGGTTATCAGCCCCAGCATTTT. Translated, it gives CASSLYRQGYQPQHF. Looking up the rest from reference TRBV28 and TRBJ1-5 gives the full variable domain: DVKVTQSSRYLVKRTGEKVFLECVQDMDHENMFWYRQDPGLGLRLIYFSYDVKMKEKGDIPEGYSVSREKKERFSLILESASTNQTSMYLCASSLYRQGYQPQHFGDGTRLSIL.

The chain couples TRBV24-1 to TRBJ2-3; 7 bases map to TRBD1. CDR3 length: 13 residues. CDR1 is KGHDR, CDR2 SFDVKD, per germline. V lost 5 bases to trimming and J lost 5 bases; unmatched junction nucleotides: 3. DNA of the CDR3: TGTGCCACCAGTGGCCCAGGGGGAGATACGCAGTATTTT. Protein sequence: CATSGPGGDTQYF.

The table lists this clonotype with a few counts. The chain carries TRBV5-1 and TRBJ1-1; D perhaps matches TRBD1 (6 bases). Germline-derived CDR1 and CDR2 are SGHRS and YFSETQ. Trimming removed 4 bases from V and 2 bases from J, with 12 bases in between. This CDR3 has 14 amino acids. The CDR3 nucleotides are TGCGCCAGCAGCCGTCGGACAGAAAACACTGAAGCTTTCTTT. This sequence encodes CASSRRTENTEAFF. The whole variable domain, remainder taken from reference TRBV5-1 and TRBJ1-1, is KAGVTQTPRYLIKTRGQQVTLSCSPISGHRSVSWYQQTPGQGLQFLFEYFSETQRNKGNFPGRFSGRQFSNSRSEMNVSTLELGDSALYLCASSRRTENTEAFFGQGTRLTVV.

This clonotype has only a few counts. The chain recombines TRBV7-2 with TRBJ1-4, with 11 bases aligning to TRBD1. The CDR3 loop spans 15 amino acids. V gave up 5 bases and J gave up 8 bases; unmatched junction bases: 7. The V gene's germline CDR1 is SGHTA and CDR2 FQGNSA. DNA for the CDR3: TGTGCCAGCAGCACGACCGGGACAGGGGGGGAAAAACTGTTTTTT. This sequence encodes CASSTTGTGGEKLFF.

CDR3 protein: CSARSSSTAQETQYF. The CDR3 DNA reads as TGCAGTGCTAGATCCAGTTCGACAGCCCAAGAGACCCAGTACTTC. This sequence joins TRBV20-1 and TRBJ2-5; D may be TRBD1 (5 bases). Germline-derived CDR1 and CDR2 are DFQATT and SNEGSKA (reference sequence). Trimming took off 2 bases at V and 1 base at J, with 14 bases between the two ends. CDR3 length: 15 amino acids.

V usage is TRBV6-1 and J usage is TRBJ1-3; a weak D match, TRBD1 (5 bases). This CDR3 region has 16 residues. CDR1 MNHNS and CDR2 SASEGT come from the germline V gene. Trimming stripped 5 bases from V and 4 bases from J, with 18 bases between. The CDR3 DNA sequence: TGTGCCAGCAGTCGTCCGCCCGGGGCGTCCGGAAACACCATATATTTT. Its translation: CASSRPPGASGNTIYF.

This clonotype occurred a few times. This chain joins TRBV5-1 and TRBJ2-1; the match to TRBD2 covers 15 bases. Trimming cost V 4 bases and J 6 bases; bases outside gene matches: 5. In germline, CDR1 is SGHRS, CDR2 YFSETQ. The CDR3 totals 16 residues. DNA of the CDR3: TGCGCCAGCAGCCCGGGACTAGCGGGGGGCTCCAATGAGCAGTTCTTC. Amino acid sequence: CASSPGLAGGSNEQFF.

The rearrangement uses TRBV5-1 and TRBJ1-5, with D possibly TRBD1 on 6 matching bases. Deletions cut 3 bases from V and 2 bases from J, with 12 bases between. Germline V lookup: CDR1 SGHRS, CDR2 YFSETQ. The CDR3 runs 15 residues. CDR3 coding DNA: TGCGCCAGCAGCTATGCGGGGGGCCGCAATCAGCCCCAGCATTTT. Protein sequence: CASSYAGGRNQPQHF.

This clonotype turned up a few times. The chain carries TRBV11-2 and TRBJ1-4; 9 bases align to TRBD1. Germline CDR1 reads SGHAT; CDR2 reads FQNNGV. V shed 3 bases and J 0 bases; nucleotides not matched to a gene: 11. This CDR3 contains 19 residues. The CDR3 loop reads CASSLIGQGTPATNEKLFF. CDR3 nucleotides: TGTGCCAGCAGCTTGATCGGACAGGGGACCCCTGCAACTAATGAAAAACTGTTTTTT.

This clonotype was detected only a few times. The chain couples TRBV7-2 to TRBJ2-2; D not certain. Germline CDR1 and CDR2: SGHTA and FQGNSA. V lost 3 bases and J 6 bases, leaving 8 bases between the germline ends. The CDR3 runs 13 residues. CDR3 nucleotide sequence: TGTGCCAGCAGCTTGAGTTGGTCCGGGGAGCTGTTTTTT. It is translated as CASSLSWSGELFF.

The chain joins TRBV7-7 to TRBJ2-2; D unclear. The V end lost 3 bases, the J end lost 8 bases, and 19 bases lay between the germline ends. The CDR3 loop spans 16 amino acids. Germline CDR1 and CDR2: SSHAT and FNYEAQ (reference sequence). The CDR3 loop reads CASSLGRRPIQGELFF. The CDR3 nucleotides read TGTGCCAGCAGCTTGGGCAGGCGACCCATCCAAGGGGAGCTGTTTTTT.

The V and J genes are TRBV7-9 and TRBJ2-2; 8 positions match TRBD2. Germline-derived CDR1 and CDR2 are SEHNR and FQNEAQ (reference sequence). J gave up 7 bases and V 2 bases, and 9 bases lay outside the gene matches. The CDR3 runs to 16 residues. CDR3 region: CASSLQPGGPNGELFF. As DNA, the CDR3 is TGTGCCAGCAGCTTACAACCGGGGGGGCCGAACGGGGAGCTGTTTTTT.

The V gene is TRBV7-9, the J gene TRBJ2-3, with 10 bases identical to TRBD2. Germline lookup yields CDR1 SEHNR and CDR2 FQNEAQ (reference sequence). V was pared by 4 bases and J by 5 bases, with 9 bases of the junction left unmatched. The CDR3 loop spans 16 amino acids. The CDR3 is CASSSSTSGEGDTQYF. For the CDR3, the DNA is TGTGCCAGCAGCTCAAGCACTAGCGGGGAGGGAGATACGCAGTATTTT. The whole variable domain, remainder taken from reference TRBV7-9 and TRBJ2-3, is DTGVSQNPRHKITKRGQNVTFRCDPISEHNRLYWYRQTLGQGPEFLTYFQNEAQLEKSRLLSDRFSAERPKGSFSTLEIQRTEQGDSAMYLCASSSSTSGEGDTQYFGPGTRLTVL.

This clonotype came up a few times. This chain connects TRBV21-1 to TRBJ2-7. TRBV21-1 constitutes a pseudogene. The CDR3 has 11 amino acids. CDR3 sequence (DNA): TGTGCCAGGCAACGCGTCTACGAGCAGTACTTC. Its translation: CARQRVYEQYF.

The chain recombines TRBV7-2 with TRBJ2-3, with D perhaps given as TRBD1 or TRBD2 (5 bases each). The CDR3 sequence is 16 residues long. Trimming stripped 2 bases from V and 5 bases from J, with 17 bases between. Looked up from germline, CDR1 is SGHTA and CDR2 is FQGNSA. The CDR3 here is CASSLQPLRGRDTQYF. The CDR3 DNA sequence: TGTGCCAGCAGCTTACAGCCCCTCCGGGGACGAGATACGCAGTATTTT.

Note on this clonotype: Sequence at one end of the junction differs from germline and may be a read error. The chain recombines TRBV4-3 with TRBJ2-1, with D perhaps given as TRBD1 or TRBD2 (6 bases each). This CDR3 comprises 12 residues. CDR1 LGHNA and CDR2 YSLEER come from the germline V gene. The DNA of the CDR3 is TGCGCCAGCAGCCTACTAGGGGGGCGCATCATGTTC. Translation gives CASSLLGGRIMF.

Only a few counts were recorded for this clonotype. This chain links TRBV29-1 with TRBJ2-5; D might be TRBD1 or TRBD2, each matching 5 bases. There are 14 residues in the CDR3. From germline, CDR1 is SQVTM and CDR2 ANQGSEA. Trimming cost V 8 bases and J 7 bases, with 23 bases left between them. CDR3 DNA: TGCAGCTTCACCCGGGGCATCGGCCAGGGGACCCAGTACTTC. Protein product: CSFTRGIGQGTQYF.

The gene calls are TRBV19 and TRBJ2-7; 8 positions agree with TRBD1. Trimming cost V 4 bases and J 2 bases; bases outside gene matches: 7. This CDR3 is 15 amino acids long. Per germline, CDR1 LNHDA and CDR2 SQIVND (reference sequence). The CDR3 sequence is CASSKPQTGAYEQYF. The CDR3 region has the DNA TGTGCCAGTAGTAAACCGCAGACAGGGGCCTACGAGCAGTACTTC.

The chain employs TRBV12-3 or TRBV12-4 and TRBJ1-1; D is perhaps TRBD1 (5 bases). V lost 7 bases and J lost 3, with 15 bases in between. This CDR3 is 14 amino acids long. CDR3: CASKRQGPDTEAFF. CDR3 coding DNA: TGTGCCAGCAAAAGGCAGGGTCCGGACACTGAAGCTTTCTTT.

The CDR3: CASRDRLYTEAFF. Written as DNA, the CDR3 is TGCGCCAGCAGGGACCGCCTGTACACTGAAGCTTTCTTT. The V and J genes are TRBV10-2 and TRBJ1-1, with D unclear. This CDR3 is 13 amino acids long. CDR1 is WSHSY and CDR2 is SAAADI in the germline V gene. Trimming shortened V by 6 bases and J by 3 bases, and 11 bases separated the two germline ends.

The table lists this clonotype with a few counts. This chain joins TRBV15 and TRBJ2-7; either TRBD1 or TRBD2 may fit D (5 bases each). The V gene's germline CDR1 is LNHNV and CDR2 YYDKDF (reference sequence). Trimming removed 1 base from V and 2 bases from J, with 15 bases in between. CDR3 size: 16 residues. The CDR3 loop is CATSRVRDRPTYEQYF. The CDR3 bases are TGTGCCACCAGCAGAGTCAGGGACCGTCCCACCTACGAGCAGTACTTC.

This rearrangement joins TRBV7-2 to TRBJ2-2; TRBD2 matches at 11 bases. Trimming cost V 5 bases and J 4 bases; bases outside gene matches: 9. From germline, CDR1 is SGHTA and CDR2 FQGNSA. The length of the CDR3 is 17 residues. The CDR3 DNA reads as TGTGCCAGCAGCACCCCTAGCGGGGGGCTGGTCACCGGGGAGCTGTTTTTT. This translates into CASSTPSGGLVTGELFF.

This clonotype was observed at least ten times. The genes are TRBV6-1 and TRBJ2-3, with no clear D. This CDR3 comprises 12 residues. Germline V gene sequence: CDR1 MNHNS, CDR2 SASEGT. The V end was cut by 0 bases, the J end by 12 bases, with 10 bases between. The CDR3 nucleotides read TGTGCCAGCAGTGAAGCGGGCCCGCCCCAGTATTTT. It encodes CASSEAGPPQYF.

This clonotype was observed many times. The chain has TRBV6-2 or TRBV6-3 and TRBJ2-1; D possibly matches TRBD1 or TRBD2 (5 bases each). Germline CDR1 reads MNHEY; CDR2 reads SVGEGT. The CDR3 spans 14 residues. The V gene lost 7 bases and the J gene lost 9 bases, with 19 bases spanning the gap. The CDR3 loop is CASTQGTGAGEQFF. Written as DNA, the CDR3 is TGTGCCAGCACCCAGGGAACCGGGGCGGGTGAGCAGTTCTTC.